Below are 5 T cell receptor beta chains sequenced from a single sample in a study of CD8 T cells in Susac syndrome. Random hexamers were used to reverse transcribe an amount of about 0.5 to 1 ug RNA. TCRdb redid the calling of the immunoSEQ multiplex PCR reads with MiXCR, one entry per CDR3 protein. This table holds some 260,000 distinct CDR3 sequences, 85% to 95% found once. The sample consisted of CD4+ T cells from PBMCs. These receptors all come from a human donor with multiple sclerosis.

This clonotype was observed a single time. This chain uses TRBV4-1 with TRBJ1-6; D perhaps matches TRBD1 (6 bases). V was clipped by 4 bases and J by 8 bases, with 15 bases between them. Germline CDR1 reads MGHRA; CDR2 reads YSYEKL. There are 15 residues in the CDR3. In DNA form, the CDR3 reads TGCGCCAGCAGCCTAACAGAAGGGGGTTATTCACCCCTCCACTTT. It translates to CASSLTEGGYSPLHF.

The V and J genes are TRBV21-1 and TRBJ2-7; the listed D gene, TRBD1, was not tested against the DNA. TRBV21-1 is annotated as a pseudogene. The CDR3 sequence is 15 residues long. The CDR3 region is CASSTPGDNTYEQYV. In DNA, the CDR3 is TGTGCCAGCAGCACCCCCGGCGACAATACCTACGAGCAGTACGTC.

The chain combines TRBV5-8 with TRBJ1-5, with D maybe TRBD1 (6 bases). Germline V gene data show CDR1 as SGHTS and CDR2 as YDEGEE. The V gene lost 1 base and the J gene lost 5 bases, with 7 bases spanning the gap. This CDR3 spans 13 amino acids. The CDR3 region has the DNA TGTGCCAGCAGCTTGAGGGGGGATCAGCCCCAGCATTTT. Translation gives CASSLRGDQPQHF. The full variable domain, with the rest looked up from reference TRBV5-8 and TRBJ1-5, is EAGVTQSPTHLIKTRGQQATLRCSPISGHTSVYWYQQALGLGLQFLLWYDEGEERNRGNFPPRFSGRQFPNYSSELNVNALELEDSALYLCASSLRGDQPQHFGDGTRLSIL.

This clonotype appeared once. J is TRBJ1-1 and V is TRBV29-1; the match to TRBD1 covers 8 bases. The V gene end was trimmed by 0 bases and the J gene end by 6 bases; junction bases not matched to a gene: 9. The CDR3 is 15 amino acids. In germline, CDR1 is SQVTM, CDR2 ANQGSEA. CDR3 region: CSVEEGPRGRSEAFF. The CDR3 coding sequence is TGCAGCGTTGAAGAAGGCCCCAGGGGGCGTTCTGAAGCTTTCTTT. Drawing the rest from reference TRBV29-1 and TRBJ1-1, the complete variable domain is SAVISQKPSRDICQRGTSLTIQCQVDSQVTMMFWYRQQPGQSLTLIATANQGSEATYESGFVIDKFPISRPNLTFSTLTVSNMSPEDSSIYLCSVEEGPRGRSEAFFGQGTRLTVV.

J is TRBJ1-1 and V is TRBV6-2 or TRBV6-3; 7 bases map to TRBD1. J was trimmed by 7 bases and V by 6 bases; bases with no gene match: 11. The CDR3 has 14 residues. The germline CDR1 and CDR2 sequences are MNHEY and SVGEGT. CDR3 in DNA: TGTGCCAGCAGACCCAGCGGGACAGACAGTGAAGCTTTCTTT. Encoded protein: CASRPSGTDSEAFF.